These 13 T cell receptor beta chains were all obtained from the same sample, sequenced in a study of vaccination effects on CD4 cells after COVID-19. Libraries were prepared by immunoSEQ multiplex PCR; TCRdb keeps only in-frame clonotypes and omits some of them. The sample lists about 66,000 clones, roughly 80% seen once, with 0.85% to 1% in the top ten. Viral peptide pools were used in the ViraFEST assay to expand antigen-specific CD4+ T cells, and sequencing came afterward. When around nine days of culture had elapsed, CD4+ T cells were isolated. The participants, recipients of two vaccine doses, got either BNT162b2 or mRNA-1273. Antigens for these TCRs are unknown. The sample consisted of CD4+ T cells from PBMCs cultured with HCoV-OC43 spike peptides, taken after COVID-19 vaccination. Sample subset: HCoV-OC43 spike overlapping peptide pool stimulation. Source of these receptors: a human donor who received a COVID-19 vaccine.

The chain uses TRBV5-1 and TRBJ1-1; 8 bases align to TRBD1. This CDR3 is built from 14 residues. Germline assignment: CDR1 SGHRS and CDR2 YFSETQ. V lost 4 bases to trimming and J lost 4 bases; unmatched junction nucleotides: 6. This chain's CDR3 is CASSEDRDSTEAFF. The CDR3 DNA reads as TGCGCCAGCAGCGAGGACAGGGATAGCACTGAAGCTTTCTTT.

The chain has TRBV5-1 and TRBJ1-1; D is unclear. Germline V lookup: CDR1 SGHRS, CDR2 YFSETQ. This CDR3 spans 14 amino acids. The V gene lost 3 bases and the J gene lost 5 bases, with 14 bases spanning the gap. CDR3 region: CASSSVSLGTEAFF. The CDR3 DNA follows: TGCGCCAGCAGCTCGGTATCCCTTGGAACTGAAGCTTTCTTT.

This CDR3 reads CASSGGYSPLHF. CDR3 DNA: TGTGCCAGTAGTGGGGGTTATTCACCCCTCCACTTT. The chain carries TRBV19 and TRBJ1-6; possibly TRBD1 for D (5 bases). The CDR3 runs 12 residues. Germline V lookup: CDR1 LNHDA, CDR2 SQIVND (reference sequence). V lost 5 bases, J lost 8 bases, and 7 bases lay in between. The full variable domain, rest sourced from reference TRBV19 and TRBJ1-6, is DGGITQSPKYLFRKEGQNVTLSCEQNLNHDAMYWYRQDPGQGLRLIYYSQIVNDFQKGDIAEGYSVSREKKESFPLTVTSAQKNPTAFYLCASSGGYSPLHFGNGTRLTVT.

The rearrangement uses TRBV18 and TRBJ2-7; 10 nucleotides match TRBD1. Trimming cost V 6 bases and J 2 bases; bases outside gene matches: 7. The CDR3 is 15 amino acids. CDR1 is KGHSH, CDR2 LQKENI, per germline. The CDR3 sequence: CASSAGTGEPYEQYV. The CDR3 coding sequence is TGTGCCAGCTCGGCCGGGACAGGGGAGCCCTACGAGCAGTACGTC.

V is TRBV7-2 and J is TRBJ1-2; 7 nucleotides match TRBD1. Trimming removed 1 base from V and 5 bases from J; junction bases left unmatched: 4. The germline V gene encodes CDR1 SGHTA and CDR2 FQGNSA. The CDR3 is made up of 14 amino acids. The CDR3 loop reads CASSLGQGEYGYTF. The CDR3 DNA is TGTGCCAGCAGCTTAGGACAGGGAGAATATGGCTACACCTTC. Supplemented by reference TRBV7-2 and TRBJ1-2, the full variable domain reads GAGVSQSPSNKVTEKGKDVELRCDPISGHTALYWYRQSLGQGLEFLIYFQGNSAPDKSGLPSDRFSAERTGGSVSTLTIQRTQQEDSAVYLCASSLGQGEYGYTFGSGTRLTVV.

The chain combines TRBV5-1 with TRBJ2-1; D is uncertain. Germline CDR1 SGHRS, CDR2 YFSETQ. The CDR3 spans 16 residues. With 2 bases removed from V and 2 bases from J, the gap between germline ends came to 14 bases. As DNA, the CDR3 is TGCGCCAGCAGCTTCACCAATAGCCGAGCCTACAATGAGCAGTTCTTC. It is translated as CASSFTNSRAYNEQFF. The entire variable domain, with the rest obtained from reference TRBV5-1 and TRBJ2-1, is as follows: KAGVTQTPRYLIKTRGQQVTLSCSPISGHRSVSWYQQTPGQGLQFLFEYFSETQRNKGNFPGRFSGRQFSNSRSEMNVSTLELGDSALYLCASSFTNSRAYNEQFFGPGTRLTVL.

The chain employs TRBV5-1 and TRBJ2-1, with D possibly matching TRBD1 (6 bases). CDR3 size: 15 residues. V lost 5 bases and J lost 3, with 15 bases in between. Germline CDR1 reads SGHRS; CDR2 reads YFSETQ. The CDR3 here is CASRPTGIDYNEQFF. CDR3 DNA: TGCGCCAGCAGGCCCACAGGGATCGACTACAATGAGCAGTTCTTC.

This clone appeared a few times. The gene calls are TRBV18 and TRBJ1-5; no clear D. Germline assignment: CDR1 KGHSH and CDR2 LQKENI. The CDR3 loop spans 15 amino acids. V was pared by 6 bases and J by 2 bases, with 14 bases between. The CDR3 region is CASSPEFVGNQPQHF. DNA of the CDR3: TGTGCCAGCTCCCCGGAATTCGTGGGCAATCAGCCCCAGCATTTT.

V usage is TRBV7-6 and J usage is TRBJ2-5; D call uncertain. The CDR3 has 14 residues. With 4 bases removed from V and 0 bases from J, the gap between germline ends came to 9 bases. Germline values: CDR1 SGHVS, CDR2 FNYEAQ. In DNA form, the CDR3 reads TGTGCCAGCAGCTCCTCAGCGTACCAAGAGACCCAGTACTTC. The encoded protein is CASSSSAYQETQYF.

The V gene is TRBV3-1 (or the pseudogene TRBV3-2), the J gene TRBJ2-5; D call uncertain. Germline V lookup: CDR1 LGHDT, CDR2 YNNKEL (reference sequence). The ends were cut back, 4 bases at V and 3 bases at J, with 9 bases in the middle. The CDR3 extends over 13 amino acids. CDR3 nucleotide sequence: TGTGCCAGCAGCCCCCGACCCAAAGAGACCCAGTACTTC. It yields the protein CASSPRPKETQYF.

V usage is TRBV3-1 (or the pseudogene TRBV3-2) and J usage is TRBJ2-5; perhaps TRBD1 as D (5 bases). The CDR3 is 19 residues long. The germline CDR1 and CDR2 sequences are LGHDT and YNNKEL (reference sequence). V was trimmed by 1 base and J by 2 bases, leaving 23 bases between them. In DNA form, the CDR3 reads TGTGCCAGCAGCCAAGCCCACGTCATCAGGGCCAAGGTACAAGAGACCCAGTACTTC. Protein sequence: CASSQAHVIRAKVQETQYF.

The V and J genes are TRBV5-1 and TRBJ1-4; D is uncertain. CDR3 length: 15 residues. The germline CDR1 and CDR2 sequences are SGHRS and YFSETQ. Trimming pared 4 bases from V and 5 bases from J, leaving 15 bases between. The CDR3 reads CASSHGSIPNEKLFF. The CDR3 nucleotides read TGCGCCAGCAGCCACGGATCAATCCCCAATGAAAAACTGTTTTTT.

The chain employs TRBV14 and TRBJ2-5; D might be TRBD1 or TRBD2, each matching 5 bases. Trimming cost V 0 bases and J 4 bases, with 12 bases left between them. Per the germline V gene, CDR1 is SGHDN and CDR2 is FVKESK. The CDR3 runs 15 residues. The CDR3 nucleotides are TGTGCCAGCAGCCAAGATAGGGCAGGGACAGAGACCCAGTACTTC. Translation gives CASSQDRAGTETQYF.